This T cell receptor (beta chain) comes out of a study of blood T cell repertoires in COVID-19. Looking at the study overall: The origin of the acute and convalescent COVID-19 samples was the United States, Italy and Spain. Nucleic acid was either cDNA or gDNA, and it came from T cells, B-cell-depleted T cells, or PBMCs.

Per the authors' pipeline: Amplification with reference gene primers provided the estimates of nucleated cell counts. Data came from immunoSEQ multiplex PCR; TCRdb stores just in-frame clones and leaves some out. From that table come the V and J calls and clone size; the DNA was used to work out D and trimming. The table records over 200,000 clones, about nine tenths of them present only once. CDR3 length equals 14 residues. V was cut by 7 bases and J by 4 bases, with 14 bases left in between. Germline V gene lookup returns CDR1 LNHDA and CDR2 SQIVND (reference sequence). V gene TRBV19 combines with J gene TRBJ1-3, with D tentatively TRBD1 (6 bases). Sequencing was done on a sample of peripheral blood. The TCR sequence derives from a man aged 25 to 40 with COVID-19, enrolled during active disease. The CDR3 loop is CASNPDSLGNTIYF. CDR3 bases: TGTGCCAGTAACCCGGACAGCTTAGGAAACACCATATATTTT.